The rows below give T cell receptor beta chains drawn from one sample of a study of beta chain features in type 1 diabetes. Measured with immunoSEQ multiplex PCR; TCRdb has only the in-frame clones, and not every one. This table has about 170,000 clones, roughly 8% appearing once. Sequencing input: central memory CD4+ T cells from blood. The receptors originated from a young man with type 1 diabetes. CDR3s include the opening cysteine and the closing phenylalanine or tryptophan. D genes are given only for firm matches. The listing skips clone size in some rows; elsewhere it reads once, few, many or a size class.

D gene | clone size | J gene | V gene | CDR3 DNA | CDR3 protein
NA | NA | TRBJ1-1 | TRBV10-3 | TGTGCCATCACTAGGACAGTGGACACTGAAGCTTTCTTT | CAITRTVDTEAFF
TRBD2 | once | TRBJ2-3 | TRBV5-1 | TGCGCCAGCAGCGAGCTAGCGGAGAGCACAGATACGCAGTATTTT | CASSELAESTDTQYF
NA | NA | TRBJ1-2 | TRBV5-1 | TGCGCCAGCAGCTTGCCGGGTAGTACTTATGGCTACACCTTC | CASSLPGSTYGYTF
TRBD2 | few | TRBJ2-7 | TRBV5-4 | TGTGCCAGCAGCCCCCCGCAGCGGGAGAACTACGAGCAGTACTTC | CASSPPQRENYEQYF
TRBD1 | few | TRBJ1-1 | TRBV5-6 | TGTGCCAGCTGGATTCGGACAGGGGGCACTGAAGCTTTCTTT | CASWIRTGGTEAFF
TRBD2 | NA | TRBJ2-5 | TRBV11-3 | TGTGCCAGCAGCCCGTCAGCGGGAGATGAGACCCAGTACTTC | CASSPSAGDETQYF
NA | NA | TRBJ1-1 | TRBV10-3 | TGTGCCATCAGTGCATCGAACACTGAAGCTTTCTTT | CAISASNTEAFF
NA | few | TRBJ2-7 | TRBV29-1 | TGCAGCGTTGAAACGGGGGAGCTCTACGAGCAGTACTTC | CSVETGELYEQYF
NA | NA | TRBJ2-3 | TRBV18 | TGTGCCAGCTCACCACTCCTTACTGGCACAGATACGCAGTATTTT | CASSPLLTGTDTQYF
NA | NA | TRBJ1-2 | TRBV10-1 | TGCGCCAGCGGCCACGGGACACTTAACTATGGCTACACCTTC | CASGHGTLNYGYTF
TRBD1 | few | TRBJ2-3 | TRBV5-1 | TGCGCCAGCAGCCGGGGCCGCCGGACAGGAGCTTTGGCAGATACGCAGTATTTT | CASSRGRRTGALADTQYF
NA | NA | TRBJ1-1 | TRBV7-9 | TGTGCCAGCAGCTTACTCACTCTGAACACTGAAGCTTTCTTT | CASSLLTLNTEAFF
TRBD2 | NA | TRBJ2-4 | TRBV5-6 | TGTGCCAGCAGCTCGGGACTAGAGATCAGCATTCAGTACTTC | CASSSGLEISIQYF
TRBD1 | NA | TRBJ1-2 | TRBV6-5 | TGTGCCAGCAGTTACGGGACAGGGGGGCACTATGGCTACACCTTC | CASSYGTGGHYGYTF
TRBD1 | NA | TRBJ1-2 | TRBV9 | TGTGCCAGCAGCGTAGAACCCAGAGGGACAGGTAACGGCTACACCTTC | CASSVEPRGTGNGYTF
NA | NA | TRBJ2-7 | TRBV7-2 | TGTGCCAGCAGCCCCTCCCGGTCCTCCTACGAGCAGTACTTC | CASSPSRSSYEQYF
NA | few | TRBJ2-3 | TRBV5-4 | TGTGCCAGCAGCTCACGTGGAGGCACAGATACGCAGTATTTT | CASSSRGGTDTQYF
NA | NA | TRBJ2-1 | TRBV5-4 | TGTGCCAGCAGCCAAGGACTGCCCAATGAGCAGTTCTTC | CASSQGLPNEQFF
NA | NA | TRBJ1-6 | TRBV11-2 | TGTGCCAGCAGCCAGGGATATAATTCACCCCTCCACTTT | CASSQGYNSPLHF
TRBD2 | few | TRBJ2-6 | TRBV15 | TGTGCCACCAGCCGACCTAGCGGGGGGGCATTTGGGGCCAACGTCCTGACTTTC | CATSRPSGGAFGANVLTF
NA | few | TRBJ2-5 | TRBV18 | TGTGCCAGCTCAGACCGGACTAAGGCGGGGACCCAGTACTTC | CASSDRTKAGTQYF
NA | few | TRBJ2-2 | TRBV19 | TGTGCCAGTACCAAACGGGAGGGGGCACTCGGGGAGCTGTTTTTT | CASTKREGALGELFF
TRBD1 | few | TRBJ2-7 | TRBV19 | TGTGCCAGTAGTACCACCGACAGGGGAGGCTACGAGCAGTACTTC | CASSTTDRGGYEQYF
TRBD1 | NA | TRBJ2-5 | TRBV28 | TGTGCCAGCAGTTCACAGGGGAATGCGGAGACCCAGTACTTC | CASSSQGNAETQYF
NA | NA | TRBJ2-3 | TRBV30 | TGTGCCTGGAGGGGTAATTCAGGGACAGATACGCAGTATTTT | CAWRGNSGTDTQYF
NA | NA | TRBJ2-2 | TRBV11-2 | TGTGCCAGCAGCTTAGTGCGGTACACCGGGGAGCTGTTTTTT | CASSLVRYTGELFF
TRBD1 | few | TRBJ1-2 | TRBV29-1 | TGCAGCGTTGAAGGACAGGGAGGATTGGGCTACACCTTC | CSVEGQGGLGYTF
NA | many | TRBJ2-1 | TRBV29-1 | TGCAGCGTTGAAGATTTTTCGGGACTTGCCTACAATGAGCAGTTCTTC | CSVEDFSGLAYNEQFF
NA | few | TRBJ1-6 | TRBV4-3 | TGCGCCAGCAGCCAAGACGGCCGACCAGGGAACTCCTATAATTCACCCCTCCACTTT | CASSQDGRPGNSYNSPLHF
TRBD2 | NA | TRBJ2-1 | TRBV9 | TGTGCCAGCAGCGTTTCCGGGACTAGCGGGAGTAATGTAGGTTCCGGGCAGTTCTTC | CASSVSGTSGSNVGSGQFF
TRBD2 | few | TRBJ2-3 | TRBV9 | TGTGCCAGCAGCTTCGCCCTAGCGGGAGCCGGCACAGATACGCAGTATTTT | CASSFALAGAGTDTQYF
NA | few | TRBJ2-5 | TRBV28 | TGTGCCAGCAGTCCGACAGCCTATGAGACCCAGTACTTC | CASSPTAYETQYF
TRBD2 | few | TRBJ2-7 | TRBV7-2 | TGTGCCAGCAGCTTAGAAGGCCTAGCGGGAGAGGCGTACTTC | CASSLEGLAGEAYF
NA | NA | TRBJ1-5 | TRBV21-1 | TGTGCCAGCTTTAAGGAAGGGACAGGGGGCGCGGCCCAGCATTTT | CASFKEGTGGAAQHF
NA | NA | TRBJ2-1 | TRBV5-1 | TGCGCCAGCAGCTTGGAGGCTAGCGTCGTTGGGGAGCAGTTCTTC | CASSLEASVVGEQFF
TRBD2 | few | TRBJ2-5 | TRBV9 | TGTGCCAGCAGCGTAGAAGCGGGATGGCACTTCCAAGAGACCCAGTACTTC | CASSVEAGWHFQETQYF
NA | few | TRBJ2-5 | TRBV1 | TGCACCAGCAGCCAAGATCTAGCGGGGGGCCAAGAGACCCAGTACTTC | CTSSQDLAGGQETQYF
TRBD2 | few | TRBJ2-7 | TRBV28 | TGTGCCAGCAGTCAAGACTTAACGGGAGGTACCTACGAGCAGTACTTC | CASSQDLTGGTYEQYF
TRBD1 | few | TRBJ2-1 | TRBV18 | TGTGCCAGCTCACCGAGGACAGGGGGCAATGAGCAGTTCTTC | CASSPRTGGNEQFF
TRBD1 | few | TRBJ2-1 | TRBV28 | TGTGCCAGCAGTTTATATGGGACAGGGGGCAATGAGCAGTTCTTC | CASSLYGTGGNEQFF
TRBD1 | NA | TRBJ2-6 | TRBV18 | TGTGCCAGCTCACCCGACAGGGAGTCTGGGGCCAACGTCCTGACTTTC | CASSPDRESGANVLTF
TRBD1 | few | TRBJ2-1 | TRBV7-9 | TGTGCCAGCAGAGCGGGACAGGGGGCTCATGAGCAGTTCTTC | CASRAGQGAHEQFF
TRBD1 | many | TRBJ1-3 | TRBV2 | TGTGCCAGCTCCCCCGACAGGGGATCTGCAAACACCATATATTTT | CASSPDRGSANTIYF
NA | NA | TRBJ1-1 | TRBV5-1 | TGCGCCAGCAGCTTGGAGACAGCCGTTGAAGCTTTCTTT | CASSLETAVEAFF
NA | few | TRBJ2-2 | TRBV7-2 | TGTGCCAGCAGCTTACGAGCGTCTGGGAACACCGGGGAGCTGTTTTTT | CASSLRASGNTGELFF
NA | NA | TRBJ1-5 | TRBV7-2 | TGTGCCAGCAGCTCCGAACAAAATCAGCCCCAGCATTTT | CASSSEQNQPQHF
TRBD1 | NA | TRBJ2-5 | TRBV18 | TGTGCCAGCTCACCAAGGACCGGGGACAGGGGCACCGAAGAGACCCAGTACTTC | CASSPRTGDRGTEETQYF
NA | few | TRBJ2-1 | TRBV7-9 | TGTGCCAGCAGCGCTACTGGGCGCCAGTTCTTC | CASSATGRQFF
NA | NA | TRBJ2-7 | TRBV18 | TGTGCCAGCTCCTCAATAGCAGATTCCTACGAGCAGTACTTC | CASSSIADSYEQYF
TRBD2 | few | TRBJ2-1 | TRBV5-1 | TGCGCCAGCGAAAAAGGGATAGCGGGGGGCGGGAGAAATGAGCAGTTCTTC | CASEKGIAGGGRNEQFF
TRBD1 | few | TRBJ2-7 | TRBV5-1 | TGCGCCAGCAGCTTGATGGGGACAGGGGACGACGAGCAGTACTTC | CASSLMGTGDDEQYF
TRBD2 | NA | TRBJ2-2 | TRBV6-6 | TGTGCCAGCAGCGGGACTAGCGGGAGACGAACCGGGGAGCTGTTTTTT | CASSGTSGRRTGELFF
TRBD2 | NA | TRBJ2-1 | TRBV6-5 | TGTGCCAGCGCGGGAGTCTCTGAGCAGTTCTTC | CASAGVSEQFF
TRBD1 | NA | TRBJ1-5 | TRBV30 | TGTGCCTGGAGTGGGGACAGTAATCAGCCCCAGCATTTT | CAWSGDSNQPQHF
NA | NA | TRBJ2-7 | TRBV7-2 | TGTGCCAGCAGTCTCGTCCGGGACACAGACTACGAGCAGTACTTC | CASSLVRDTDYEQYF
NA | NA | TRBJ2-1 | TRBV5-1 | TGCGCCAGCAGCTTCCCAGGGGGGAGCTCCTACAATGAGCAGTTCTTC | CASSFPGGSSYNEQFF
NA | few | TRBJ2-7 | TRBV6-5 | TGTGCCAGTCAGGAGGGCTCGGATTACGAGCAGTACTTC | CASQEGSDYEQYF
NA | few | TRBJ2-5 | TRBV6-1 | TGTGCCAGCAACCACGGAGAGACCCAGTACTTC | CASNHGETQYF
NA | NA | TRBJ2-1 | TRBV7-8 | TGTGCCAGCAGGCCGACAGGTCCAAGAAACCGATACAATGAGCAGTTCTTC | CASRPTGPRNRYNEQFF
NA | NA | TRBJ2-2 | TRBV28 | TGTGCCAGCAGACATATAAACACCGGGGAGCTGTTTTTT | CASRHINTGELFF